The rows below give T cell receptor beta chains drawn from one sample of a study of CD8 T cells in Susac syndrome. A single record per CDR3 protein comes from TCRdb applying MiXCR to the immunoSEQ multiplex PCR reads. The data show about 190,000 distinct CDR3 sequences, about 94% seen once. The sample consisted of CD4+ T cells from PBMCs. The receptor set was obtained from a human donor in good health. The CDR3 runs from the conserved cysteine through the conserved F or W. The D gene is left open where the match is weak. Part of the rows lack a size; the others show once, few, many or a class for expanded clones.

clone size,J gene,D gene,V gene,CDR3 length,CDR3 protein,CDR3 DNA
NA,TRBJ2-5,TRBD1,TRBV6-6,14,CASSYAGTEETQYF,TGTGCCAGCAGTTACGCCGGGACAGAAGAGACCCAGTACTTC
NA,TRBJ1-2,NA,TRBV7-3,13,CASSRTANYGYTF,TGTGCCAGCAGCCGGACAGCTAACTATGGCTACACCTTC
NA,TRBJ2-5,NA,TRBV6-6,13,CASSYGGQETQYF,TGTGCCAGCAGTTACGGGGGGCAAGAGACCCAGTACTTC
NA,TRBJ1-1,NA,TRBV5-1,15,CASSSPSGVATEAFF,TGCGCCAGCAGCTCACCGTCGGGGGTGGCCACTGAAGCTTTCTTT
NA,TRBJ1-1,TRBD1,TRBV29-1,14,CSVLSSGTVNEAFF,TGCAGCGTTCTTTCCTCCGGGACAGTCAATGAAGCTTTCTTT
NA,TRBJ2-1,TRBD2,TRBV25-1,14,CASSPGLAGGTGFF,TGTGCCAGCAGCCCGGGACTAGCGGGGGGGACGGGGTTCTTC
few,TRBJ1-2,NA,TRBV9,14,CASSVGGNDYGYTF,TGTGCCAGCAGCGTAGGAGGGAATGACTATGGCTACACCTTC
once,TRBJ1-6,NA,TRBV12-3/TRBV12-4,15,CASSTLGLSDSPLHF,TGTGCCAGCAGCACCCTGGGGCTTTCGGATTCACCCCTCCACTTT
once,TRBJ1-2,TRBD1,TRBV5-6,17,CASSSTGRGQGGYGYTF,TGTGCCAGCAGCTCCACCGGCCGGGGACAGGGGGGGTATGGCTACACCTTC
NA,TRBJ2-3,NA,TRBV7-2,16,CASSLEARASTDTQYF,TGTGCCAGCAGCTTAGAGGCGAGGGCAAGCACAGATACGCAGTATTTT
NA,TRBJ1-6,NA,TRBV7-9,11,CASSLGDPLHF,TGTGCCAGCAGCTTAGGGGACCCCCTCCACTTT
NA,TRBJ1-1,NA,TRBV29-1,13,CSVVARLNTEAFF,TGCAGCGTTGTGGCCAGATTGAACACTGAAGCTTTCTTT
NA,TRBJ2-3,TRBD1,TRBV19,15,CASSIGTGGTDTQYF,TGTGCCAGTAGTATTGGGACAGGGGGCACAGATACGCAGTATTTT
NA,TRBJ1-1,NA,TRBV19,13,CASRTPGDTEAFF,TGTGCCAGTCGAACCCCAGGGGACACTGAAGCTTTCTTT
NA,TRBJ1-1,NA,TRBV6-2/TRBV6-3,11,CASTWWTEAFF,TGTGCCAGCACCTGGTGGACTGAAGCTTTCTTT
NA,TRBJ2-5,TRBD2,TRBV4-2,17,CASSPIAGGAYQETQYF,TGTGCCAGCAGCCCCATAGCGGGGGGTGCGTACCAAGAGACCCAGTACTTC
NA,TRBJ2-4,TRBD1,TRBV29-1,15,CSARQGNAMMDIQYF,TGCAGCGCAAGACAGGGTAATGCTATGATGGACATTCAGTACTTC
NA,TRBJ2-3,TRBD2,TRBV12-3/TRBV12-4,14,CASSRGLALDTQYF,TGTGCCAGCAGTAGGGGACTAGCGTTGGATACGCAGTATTTT
once,TRBJ2-2,TRBD1,TRBV7-8,15,CASSPRDRVTGELFF,TGTGCCAGCAGCCCTCGGGACAGGGTCACCGGGGAGCTGTTTTTT
NA,TRBJ2-7,NA,TRBV7-2,15,CASSLAGGTAYEQYF,TGTGCCAGCAGCTTAGCGGGGGGGACAGCCTACGAGCAGTACTTC
NA,TRBJ1-3,NA,TRBV10-3,12,CAISESGNTIYF,TGTGCCATCAGTGAGTCGGGAAACACCATATATTTT
NA,TRBJ2-5,TRBD2,TRBV4-2,17,CASSPNMGGGVQETQYF,TGTGCCAGCAGCCCAAATATGGGGGGAGGGGTCCAAGAGACCCAGTACTTC
NA,TRBJ1-6,NA,TRBV3-2,9,CASSPRVNF,TGTGCCAGCAGCCCAAGGGTAAACTTT
once,TRBJ1-1,NA,TRBV9,15,CASNRVEGRNTEAFF,TGTGCCAGCAATCGGGTGGAGGGACGCAACACTGAAGCTTTCTTT
NA,TRBJ2-7,TRBD2,TRBV9,15,CASSVRGGNSYEQYF,TGTGCCAGCAGCGTTCGCGGGGGGAATTCCTACGAGCAGTACTTC